The next 10 T cell receptor beta chains were all read from a single sample in a study of CD8 T cells in Susac syndrome. An input of roughly 0.45 to 1 ug of RNA was subjected to reverse transcription using random hexamers. In TCRdb, the immunoSEQ multiplex PCR reads were re-called with MiXCR into one record per CDR3 protein. The sample carries about 210,000 distinct CDR3 sequences, about 95% recorded once. The sequencing input was CD4+ T cells from PBMCs. These receptors were taken from a human donor with multiple sclerosis.

This clonotype occurred once. CDR3 amino acids: CASSLMGQGFYNEQFF. The CDR3 DNA reads TGTGCCAGCAGTTTAATGGGACAGGGCTTCTACAATGAGCAGTTCTTC. The chain has TRBV12-3 or TRBV12-4 and TRBJ2-1; 9 positions agree with TRBD1. V was pared by 2 bases and J by 3 bases, with 5 bases of the junction left unmatched. The CDR3 runs 16 residues.

The chain couples TRBV18 to TRBJ2-1, with TRBD1 as a possible D gene (6 bases). Trimming took off 2 bases at V and 4 bases at J, with 12 bases between the two ends. Germline V gene sequence: CDR1 KGHSH, CDR2 LQKENI. This CDR3 is built from 15 residues. CDR3 region: CASSPRQATYNEQFF. The DNA of the CDR3 is TGTGCCAGCTCACCAAGACAGGCGACATACAATGAGCAGTTCTTC.

CDR3 protein: CASSLEGTQETQYF. CDR3 bases: TGTGCCAGCAGCTTGGAGGGGACCCAAGAGACCCAGTACTTC. This rearrangement joins TRBV5-4 to TRBJ2-5; D tentatively reads TRBD1 or TRBD2 (5 bases each). The CDR3 spans 14 residues. Germline V gene lookup returns CDR1 SGHNT and CDR2 YYREEE (reference sequence). V lost 0 bases and J 1 base, leaving 7 bases between the germline ends.

This chain connects TRBV6-1 to TRBJ2-1; 12 nucleotides agree with TRBD2. This CDR3 contains 17 residues. The V and J ends lost 0 bases and 10 bases, in that order; junction bases with no gene match: 10. CDR1 is MNHNS, CDR2 SASEGT, per germline. CDR3 amino acids: CASSEAGLAGGPWEQFF. CDR3 coding DNA: TGTGCCAGCAGTGAAGCTGGGCTAGCGGGGGGGCCTTGGGAGCAGTTCTTC.

The chain combines TRBV5-1 with TRBJ2-1, with TRBD2 as a possible D gene (5 bases). V lost 3 bases, J lost 8 bases, and 21 bases lay in between. This CDR3 spans 16 amino acids. Germline V gene lookup returns CDR1 SGHRS and CDR2 YFSETQ. Here the CDR3 DNA reads TGCGCCAGCAGCTCAGCGGATTCCCTACACGGCGATGAGCAGTTCTTC. Amino acid sequence: CASSSADSLHGDEQFF.

This clonotype appeared once. This chain connects TRBV24-1 to TRBJ2-7; D ambiguous. Trimming cost V 0 bases and J 6 bases, with 17 bases left between them. The CDR3 sequence is 16 residues long. Germline CDR1 reads KGHDR; CDR2 reads SFDVKD. CDR3: CATSDLVGHQDGEQYF. Written as DNA, the CDR3 is TGTGCCACCAGTGATTTGGTAGGCCACCAAGACGGCGAGCAGTACTTC.

The DNA for the CDR3 is TGTGCCAGCACCAGAGCCGGGACAGTCACAGATACGCAGTATTTT. This gives the protein CASTRAGTVTDTQYF. This chain joins TRBV5-4 and TRBJ2-3; 7 bases are a match to TRBD1. V dropped 6 bases and J dropped 2; count of bases not matched to a gene: 9. Germline V gives CDR1 SGHNT, CDR2 YYREEE (reference sequence). The CDR3 covers 15 residues.

CDR3 in DNA: TGCAGCGTTGAAGATCAGGGGTCTCATCAGCCCCAGCATTTT. Its protein is CSVEDQGSHQPQHF. This chain connects TRBV29-1 to TRBJ1-5, with D perhaps matching TRBD1 (6 bases). V gave up 0 bases and J gave up 5 bases, with 11 bases separating them. There are 14 residues in the CDR3. The germline gives CDR1 SQVTM, CDR2 ANQGSEA.

This clonotype showed up just once. The chain has TRBV12-3 or TRBV12-4 and TRBJ2-6; D gene unclear. V lost 9 bases, J lost 3 bases, and 9 bases lay in between. The CDR3 contains 13 residues. This CDR3 reads CASRTFGANVLTF. The CDR3 DNA is TGTGCCAGTCGTACCTTTGGGGCCAACGTCCTGACTTTC.

The chain couples TRBV20-1 to TRBJ2-1; 12 bases map to TRBD2. CDR1 is DFQATT and CDR2 is SNEGSKA in the germline V gene (reference sequence). The V gene end was trimmed by 5 bases and the J gene end by 8 bases; junction bases not matched to a gene: 4. The CDR3 loop spans 13 amino acids. The CDR3 reads CSARLAGDYEQFF. CDR3 nucleotide sequence: TGCAGTGCTCGACTAGCGGGAGACTATGAGCAGTTCTTC.